One T cell receptor beta chain is described in this entry. Its antigen is still unknown. This record comes from a study of cytomegalovirus exposure and HLA in healthy donors. Study outcomes and limitations: Common viral pathogens were later found to be apparently linked to several of the most significant clusters. In a later analysis, TCR association rates varied by HLA locus: DRB1 most, HLA-C fewest. Reportedly, fewer N-insertions than the approximately 700-donor mean appeared in an Asian-associated ancestry cluster in a later analysis.

Per the germline V gene, CDR1 is MNHEY and CDR2 is SMNVEV (reference sequence). V was clipped by 7 bases and J by 1 base; unmatched bases: 7. The CDR3 sequence is 16 residues long. 13 Jbeta primers and 60 Vbeta primers were used for the PCR. In the study's own analysis: There were about 80 million unique TCR beta chains by a later count, and 10 million to 12 million of them were shared. TCRdb's copy holds only in-frame clones and misses some; the assay was immunoSEQ multiplex PCR. From that table come the V and J calls and clone size; the DNA was used to work out D and trimming. Here the sample spans roughly 190,000 clones, more than 65% being singletons.

The gene calls are TRBV27 and TRBJ1-6, with TRBD1 matching 7 bases. This TCR derives from a girl aged 5-17 years in good health and CMV-seropositive. Sequencing was carried out using PBMCs. CDR3 loop: CASTTSTGSYNSPLHF. The CDR3 nucleotides read TGTGCCAGCACCACCTCGACAGGGTCCTATAATTCACCCCTCCACTTT.